This T cell receptor beta chain was sequenced for a study of OX40 agonist ivuxolimab in advanced cancers. About the investigation overall: Ivuxolimab was an agonistic, fully human IgG2 monoclonal antibody directed against OX40 (CD134), a costimulatory receptor. Intravenous ivuxolimab was administered to patients every 2 weeks at six dose levels: 0.01, 0.1, 0.3, 1.5, 3 and 10 mg/kg. Of the 50 or so patients in dose escalation, around 19 had hepatocellular carcinoma, approximately 15 had melanoma, 9 had renal cell carcinoma and 9 had head and neck cancer. The dose-escalation cohort was about 87% male with a mean age of around 62 years, ranging from roughly 20 to 85. Patients were allowed to have had prior anti-PD-1, anti-PD-L1 or anti-CTLA-4 therapy, and 40% of the dose-escalation patients had been treated with checkpoint inhibitors. Partial responses were achieved by three dose-escalation patients, of whom one had hepatocellular carcinoma and two had cutaneous melanoma. The purpose of peripheral TCRbeta sequencing was to test whether ivuxolimab changed TCR sequence diversity and led to clonal T-cell expansion. The paper describes the monotherapy dose-escalation part (N of about 57 patients) of the phase I trial of ivuxolimab.

The germline V gene sets CDR1 to SGHTA and CDR2 to FQGTGA. From cysteine to phenylalanine, the CDR3 is 16 amino acids long. The sequence is cut down to CDR3 DNA, 48 bases in frame from base 1. V gives up 3 bases and J gives up 4 bases, and the segment between their germline ends measures 13 bases. In its sample, this clone was seen once. Its binding antigen is unknown. No base quality values were provided; no much bigger clone lies one nucleotide off. Here is what the overall study found, with its caveats: In partial responders in the 0.1-3.0 mg/kg groups, normalized peripheral clonal expansion was found to be among the lowest, especially among CD8+ T cells. On average, CD8+ T cells showed more expanded clones than CD4+ T cells after ivuxolimab. Which antigens the clonally expanded peripheral T cells were specific for was not determined. At doses from 0.1 to 3.0 mg/kg, clonal expansion was seen in both CD4+ and CD8+ blood T cells between baseline and week 6. Low levels of normalized T-cell clonal expansion were also shown by some nonresponding patients.

Genomic DNA was isolated from the sorted cells so that the TCRbeta CDR3 region could be sequenced. The immunoSEQ Assay was used for sequencing of TCRbeta CDR3 regions. Drawn from immuneACCESS, this table holds only the in-frame rearrangements with V and J called that TCRdb kept. Clones are partly lost; checked studies trace under half to an unresolved V gene and leave the rest unexplained. The sample records 72,000 or so clones, about nine tenths of which are singletons. The ten biggest clones cover approximately 1.3% of the sample. Patients with a history of autoimmune disease or receiving systemic immunosuppression were excluded from the trial. Peripheral blood for TCR sequencing was collected from all dose cohorts at baseline, on cycle 4 day 1, and on cycle 7 day 1. Samples were obtained from an open-label, multicenter, first-in-human phase I dose-escalation trial of ivuxolimab. The trial enrolled adults with locally advanced or metastatic head and neck squamous cell, hepatocellular, melanoma or renal cell carcinoma. Before TCR sequencing, CD4+ T cells and CD8+ T cells were sorted from peripheral blood as separate populations.

The input for sequencing was CD4+ or CD8+ T cells sorted from blood, taken in a trial of the OX40 agonist ivuxolimab. Recombination joined TRBV7-3 with TRBJ2-6, with a weak D call of TRBD1 (6 bases match). This TCR was sampled from an adult with an advanced solid tumor such as melanoma, head and neck, liver or kidney cancer. The DNA reads as follows: TGTGCCAGCAGCTTGCCGGGACACTCCGGGGCCAACGTCCTGACTTTC. This is translated as CASSLPGHSGANVLTF.